These 23 T cell receptor beta chains share one sample of origin, sequenced in a study of beta chain features in type 1 diabetes. Sequenced material consisted of expressed TCRB transcripts (all of the isolated RNA was reverse transcribed). Clones were sequenced by immunoSEQ multiplex PCR, and TCRdb holds only the in-frame ones, with some missing. The sample consists of approximately 120,000 clones, around 40% of them appearing once. Sequencing input: stem cell memory CD4+ T cells from blood. These receptors all stem from a woman aged 18-29 years in good health.

This clone was counted between two and nine times. The chain joins TRBV6-1 to TRBJ2-3; a possible D gene is TRBD2 (6 bases). V was clipped by 4 bases and J by 8 bases, with 19 bases between them. The CDR3 runs to 15 residues. In germline, CDR1 is MNHNS, CDR2 SASEGT. CDR3 region: CASSGGSGNVGTQYF. DNA of the CDR3: TGTGCCAGCAGTGGTGGTAGCGGCAATGTCGGTACGCAGTATTTT.

The chain employs TRBV2 and TRBJ2-1; 14 bases fit TRBD2. V trimming: 0 bases; J trimming: 4 bases; junction bases outside the gene matches: 14. The CDR3 runs 21 residues. Germline values: CDR1 SNHLY, CDR2 FYNNEI. The chain's CDR3 is CASSEAFRTSGRPPTYNEQFF. The CDR3 coding sequence is TGTGCCAGCAGTGAAGCATTTCGGACTAGCGGGAGGCCACCAACATACAATGAGCAGTTCTTC.

The CDR3 loop reads CACGRHYGYTF. CDR3 in DNA: TGTGCCTGCGGGAGACACTATGGCTACACCTTC. The gene calls are TRBV30 and TRBJ1-2; the D is unclear. The germline gives CDR1 GTSNPN, CDR2 SVGIG (reference sequence). V was cut by 6 bases and J by 3 bases, with 8 bases left in between. This CDR3 contains 11 residues.

J is TRBJ2-5 and V is TRBV6-5, with D maybe TRBD1 (5 bases). Trimming stripped 6 bases from V and 5 bases from J, with 16 bases between. CDR3 length: 14 residues. Germline V gives CDR1 MNHEY, CDR2 SVGAGI. The CDR3 DNA follows: TGTGCCAGCAGGCCCCGCAGGGTATCGGAGACCCAGTACTTC. Translated, it gives CASRPRRVSETQYF.

This clone was seen a single time. The chain links TRBV4-2 to TRBJ2-1; TRBD2 aligns across 14 bases. V gave up 8 bases and J gave up 10 bases; unmatched junction bases: 13. The germline V gene has CDR1 LGHNA and CDR2 YNFKEQ. The CDR3 runs to 16 residues. Here the CDR3 DNA reads TGTGCCAGCCAGGTTCGGACTAGCGGGAGGCTGCTAGAGCAGTTCTTC. Protein sequence: CASQVRTSGRLLEQFF.

This clone was detected only a few times. The chain links TRBV18 to TRBJ2-6; 10 bases align to TRBD1. Germline V gene data show CDR1 as KGHSH and CDR2 as LQKENI. This CDR3 is built from 20 residues. Losses at the gene ends were 0 bases for V and 9 bases for J; bases not matched to a gene: 17. The CDR3 DNA follows: TGTGCCAGCTCACCACCTGTGACAGGGGGCTATGAGAAGGGAGGCAACGTCCTGACTTTC. Translated, it gives CASSPPVTGGYEKGGNVLTF. The full variable domain, completed using reference TRBV18 and TRBJ2-6, is NAGVMQNPRHLVRRRGQEARLRCSPMKGHSHVYWYRQLPEEGLKFMVYLQKENIIDESGMPKERFSAEFPKEGPSILRIQQVVRGDSAAYFCASSPPVTGGYEKGGNVLTFGAGSRLTVL.

This clone was detected a few times. The rearrangement links TRBV4-2 to TRBJ2-1, with D perhaps TRBD1 (6 bases). This CDR3 region has 20 residues. Germline CDR1 and CDR2: LGHNA and YNFKEQ. V lost 0 bases and J 4 bases, leaving 25 bases between the germline ends. In DNA, the CDR3 is TGTGCCAGCAGCCAAGAAAGAGCCAGGGGATTAGTTCGCGGTTACAATGAGCAGTTCTTC. It is translated as CASSQERARGLVRGYNEQFF.

The chain combines TRBV28 with TRBJ2-1; TRBD1 might be the D (5 bases). V lost 3 bases and J lost 6, with 12 bases in between. The germline CDR1 and CDR2 sequences are MDHEN and SYDVKM. The CDR3 consists of 14 residues. This CDR3 reads CASSFLGAGNEQFF. In nucleotides, the CDR3 is TGTGCCAGCAGTTTTTTAGGGGCCGGCAATGAGCAGTTCTTC.

The sample holds a few counts of this clone. This rearrangement joins TRBV29-1 to TRBJ2-1; no reliable D call. The CDR3 loop spans 10 amino acids. Germline V gene sequence: CDR1 SQVTM, CDR2 ANQGSEA. V lost 7 bases, J lost 8 bases, and 9 bases lay in between. As DNA, the CDR3 is TGCAGCGGAAGCTTCTATGAGCAGTTCTTC. Amino acid sequence: CSGSFYEQFF.

Points on this clone: At one boundary the junction diverges from the germline segment, which might be a read error. The V and J genes are TRBV19 and TRBJ1-5; D is uncertain. The CDR3 is made up of 15 amino acids. In germline, CDR1 is LNHDA, CDR2 SQIVND (reference sequence). The CDR3 DNA reads as TGTGCCAGTAGGGTCGACCCTTATAGCGATCAGCCCCAGCATTTT. Its protein product is CASRVDPYSDQPQHF.

The chain carries TRBV2 and TRBJ2-7; TRBD1 matches 9 bases. Germline V lookup: CDR1 SNHLY, CDR2 FYNNEI. The CDR3 totals 14 residues. The ends lost 6 bases at V and 3 bases at J; junction bases unmatched: 6. CDR3 nucleotide sequence: TGTGCCAGCAGCGCACCGGGACAGGGCTACGAGCAGTACTTC. As protein: CASSAPGQGYEQYF.

This clone was found a few times. V usage is TRBV5-1 and J usage is TRBJ2-3; D gene ambiguous. The CDR3 loop spans 15 amino acids. V lost 0 bases and J lost 4, with 12 bases in between. Germline-derived CDR1 and CDR2 are SGHRS and YFSETQ. The chain's CDR3 is CASSLAPFRADTQYF. Here the CDR3 DNA reads TGCGCCAGCAGCTTGGCCCCCTTCCGGGCAGATACGCAGTATTTT.

This chain uses TRBV28 with TRBJ2-7; TRBD1 matches at 10 bases. CDR1 and CDR2 from the germline V gene are MDHEN and SYDVKM. V dropped 9 bases and J dropped 3; count of bases not matched to a gene: 8. This CDR3 region has 14 residues. Here the CDR3 reads CASHFGTGDYEQYF. The DNA for the CDR3 is TGTGCCAGTCATTTCGGGACAGGGGACTACGAGCAGTACTTC.

V gene TRBV10-3 combines with J gene TRBJ2-1, with 11 bases aligning to TRBD2. The ends lost 4 bases at V and 7 bases at J; junction bases unmatched: 6. The germline CDR1 and CDR2 sequences are ENHRY and SYGVKD. The CDR3 is 15 residues long. The DNA of the CDR3 is TGTGCCATCAGTGCGACGGTAGCGGGAGGGAATGAGCAGTTCTTC. Translating gives CAISATVAGGNEQFF.

This clone was observed a handful of times. The V and J genes are TRBV6-5 and TRBJ2-7, with 9 bases aligning to TRBD1. The V and J ends lost 3 bases and 3 bases, in that order; junction bases with no gene match: 6. CDR1 and CDR2 (germline): MNHEY, SVGAGI. This CDR3 has 15 amino acids. This chain's CDR3 is CASSYKGTGRYEQYF. For the CDR3, the DNA is TGTGCCAGCAGTTATAAGGGGACAGGGCGCTACGAGCAGTACTTC.

The chain is built from TRBV27 and TRBJ2-4, with 7 bases matching TRBD2. V shed 3 bases and J 0 bases; nucleotides not matched to a gene: 2. The CDR3 loop spans 15 amino acids. Germline-derived CDR1 and CDR2 are MNHEY and SMNVEV (reference sequence). The CDR3 DNA follows: TGTGCCAGCAGTTTTAGCGGGCTAGCCAAAAACATTCAGTACTTC. As protein: CASSFSGLAKNIQYF.

This clone was seen only a few times. The chain has TRBV6-5 and TRBJ2-7, with 8 bases fitting TRBD1. The trim removed 6 bases at V and 3 bases at J, leaving 7 bases unmatched. The CDR3 totals 14 residues. From germline, CDR1 is MNHEY and CDR2 SVGAGI. The CDR3 DNA reads TGTGCCAGCAGCTCTAGTGACAGGGGCTACGAGCAGTACTTC. Amino acid sequence: CASSSSDRGYEQYF.

The rearrangement uses TRBV2 and TRBJ1-1; D gene unclear. In germline, CDR1 is SNHLY, CDR2 FYNNEI. The CDR3 has 14 amino acids. The V gene lost 1 base and the J gene lost 7 bases, with 13 bases spanning the gap. CDR3 amino acids: CASSEGLQKIEAFF. CDR3 DNA: TGTGCCAGCAGTGAAGGTCTACAGAAGATTGAAGCTTTCTTT.

The chain is built from TRBV28 and TRBJ2-3, with a weak D call TRBD1 (5 bases). The CDR3 sequence is 17 residues long. V lost 2 bases and J 2 bases, leaving 17 bases between the germline ends. Germline assignment: CDR1 MDHEN and CDR2 SYDVKM. The CDR3 DNA sequence: TGTGCCAGCAGTTTAAGGGGCTACCTAGGTTCCACAGATACGCAGTATTTT. It codes for CASSLRGYLGSTDTQYF.

In this sample, this clone turned up a few times. V is TRBV7-9 and J is TRBJ2-5, with D possibly matching TRBD2 (5 bases). The J call may be incorrect, as the DNA end agrees better with TRBJ2-7. Per germline, CDR1 SEHNR and CDR2 FQNEAQ (reference sequence). CDR3 size: 15 residues. The DNA of the CDR3 is TGTGCCAGCAGCTCTACCTGGGAGCGGTACTACGAGCAGTACTTC. This translates into CASSSTWERYYEQYF.

A few counts support this clone. The gene calls are TRBV7-2 and TRBJ2-1, with TRBD2 matching over 10 bases. The CDR3 is made up of 14 amino acids. The ends lost 4 bases at V and 7 bases at J; junction bases unmatched: 4. Per germline, CDR1 SGHTA and CDR2 FQGNSA. The CDR3 sequence: CASSSLAGVNEQFF. CDR3 nucleotide sequence: TGTGCCAGCAGCTCCCTAGCGGGAGTGAATGAGCAGTTCTTC.

V gene TRBV19 combines with J gene TRBJ2-7, with D possibly TRBD2 on 6 matching bases. CDR1 and CDR2 from the germline V gene are LNHDA and SQIVND (reference sequence). This CDR3 is built from 14 residues. Deletions cut 3 bases from V and 4 bases from J, with 13 bases between. CDR3 sequence: CASSIQASVYEQYF. In DNA form, the CDR3 reads TGTGCCAGTAGTATCCAGGCTAGCGTTTACGAGCAGTACTTC. Together with reference TRBV19 and TRBJ2-7, the CDR3 gives the full variable domain: DGGITQSPKYLFRKEGQNVTLSCEQNLNHDAMYWYRQDPGQGLRLIYYSQIVNDFQKGDIAEGYSVSREKKESFPLTVTSAQKNPTAFYLCASSIQASVYEQYFGPGTRLTVT.

This clone was observed a handful of times. The rearrangement uses TRBV5-4 and TRBJ2-1; TRBD1 matches at 11 bases. This CDR3 region has 15 residues. V lost 7 bases and J lost 8; bases outside the gene matches: 11. Per the germline V gene, CDR1 is SGHNT and CDR2 is YYREEE (reference sequence). The CDR3 nucleotides are TGTGCCAGCCGAAGACGGGACAGGGGGGATTATGAGCAGTTCTTC. Encoded protein: CASRRRDRGDYEQFF.